The clone carrying this TCR beta chain appeared a few times. What it binds is not known. This entry is derived from a study of T cells in Graves' hyperthyroidism and ophthalmopathy. The study's findings and limits: Before onset, ophthalmopathy was predicted by the model a median 6.5 months earlier.

V was pared by 1 base and J by 4 bases, with 10 bases between. Germline loops: CDR1 KGHSH, CDR2 LQKENI. CDR3 size: 15 residues. From RNA transcripts, TCR beta CDR3 regions were amplified. TCR CDR3 underwent first-round RT-PCR with the HTBI primer set. TCRdb re-derived calls from the multiplex PCR reads in MiXCR, one entry per CDR3 protein. The sample shows around 190,000 distinct CDR3 sequences, approximately 15% of them seen only once. Diagnostic decisions used clinical symptoms, serum thyroxine and TRAb, thyroid ultrasound and orbital computed tomography. The specimen was blood. The clonotype originates from a woman between 45 and 60 years old with Graves' hyperthyroidism. The chain is built from TRBV18 and TRBJ1-4; the D gene is possibly TRBD1 (6 bases). The CDR3 nucleotides read TGTGCCAGCTCACCACGACAGGCCTATAATGAAAAACTGTTTTTT. Its translation is CASSPRQAYNEKLFF. Full variable domain (missing parts from reference TRBV18 and TRBJ1-4): NAGVMQNPRHLVRRRGQEARLRCSPMKGHSHVYWYRQLPEEGLKFMVYLQKENIIDESGMPKERFSAEFPKEGPSILRIQQVVRGDSAAYFCASSPRQAYNEKLFFGSGTQLSVL.